These 22 T cell receptor beta chains share one sample of origin, sequenced in a study of PD-1 blockade in classical Hodgkin lymphoma. Brentuximab vedotin exposure varied among the patients, all of whom had relapsed after autologous stem cell transplantation. TCRdb keeps only in-frame clones here, not all; method: immunoSEQ multiplex PCR. This sample has 30,000 to 35,000 clones, with approximately 80% found just once. The sequencing here drew on peripheral blood mononuclear cells (PBMCs), taken at baseline. The source is a human donor with classical Hodgkin lymphoma.

This clone was seen a handful of times. J is TRBJ2-5 and V is TRBV29-1; D remains ambiguous. Trimming stripped 8 bases from V and 4 bases from J, with 11 bases between. Per germline, CDR1 SQVTM and CDR2 ANQGSEA. The length of the CDR3 is 11 residues. The CDR3 loop is CSQMGGETQYF. The CDR3 DNA sequence: TGCAGCCAGATGGGCGGAGAGACCCAGTACTTC.

There are a few counts of this clone. This sequence joins TRBV7-2 and TRBJ1-5; TRBD1 might be the D (5 bases). The CDR3 has 18 amino acids. CDR1 is SGHTA, CDR2 FQGNSA, per germline. Trimming cost V 2 bases and J 2 bases, with 19 bases left between them. The CDR3 DNA is TGTGCCAGCAGCTTATTTGGTGTTCGGACGGGGGGCAATCAGCCCCAGCATTTT. Its translation is CASSLFGVRTGGNQPQHF.

This clone appeared a few times. The genes are TRBV6-6 and TRBJ1-5, with 9 positions matching TRBD1. The V and J ends lost 10 bases and 4 bases, in that order; junction bases with no gene match: 5. CDR3 length equals 13 residues. Germline V lookup: CDR1 MNHNY, CDR2 SVGAGI (reference sequence). The CDR3 DNA reads as TGTGCCACCAAACAGGGGGCGAATCAGCCCCAGCATTTT. Amino acid sequence: CATKQGANQPQHF.

The chain couples TRBV7-3 to TRBJ1-6; 11 bases fit TRBD1. V dropped 4 bases and J dropped 9; count of bases not matched to a gene: 5. From germline, CDR1 is SGHTA and CDR2 FQGTGA. The CDR3 is made up of 15 amino acids. CDR3 bases: TGTGCCAGCAGCTCGGGGACAGGGGGGGTTTCACCCCTCCACTTT. It is translated as CASSSGTGGVSPLHF.

With respect to this clone: One junction end does not reproduce the germline sequence, and a read error may be involved. The rearrangement uses TRBV7-7 and TRBJ2-7; D is perhaps TRBD1 (6 bases). There are 13 residues in the CDR3. Germline V CDR1 and CDR2: SSHAT, FNYEAQ (reference sequence). CDR3 coding DNA: TGTGCTAGCAGCTTAGACAGGCGGTACGAGCAGTACTTC. Its protein is CASSLDRRYEQYF.

This chain joins TRBV5-6 and TRBJ1-4, with 7 bases identical to TRBD1. Germline CDR1 reads SGHDT; CDR2 reads YYEEEE. The CDR3 runs to 13 residues. The ends lost 1 base at V and 12 bases at J; junction bases unmatched: 6. The CDR3 spells CASSLREGAELFF. DNA of the CDR3: TGTGCCAGCAGCTTGCGTGAGGGGGCAGAACTGTTTTTT.

On this clone itself: Other DNA sequences in this sample translate to the same CDR3. The chain is built from TRBV30 and TRBJ1-5, with unresolved D. V was shortened by 0 bases and J by 0 bases, with 3 bases between the two germline ends. The CDR3 contains 13 residues. Germline V gene data show CDR1 as GTSNPN and CDR2 as SVGIG (reference sequence). CDR3 coding DNA: TGTGCCTGGAGTGTAGATAGCAATCAGCCCCAGCATTTT. This sequence encodes CAWSVDSNQPQHF.

The rearrangement links TRBV5-4 to TRBJ2-2; D gene ambiguous. The germline CDR1 and CDR2 sequences are SGHNT and YYREEE (reference sequence). The V and J ends lost 3 bases and 3 bases respectively, with 15 bases between them. The CDR3 runs 16 residues. The DNA of the CDR3 is TGTGCCAGCAGCTCGGGCTTCTCCACGGACACCGGGGAGCTGTTTTTT. It yields the protein CASSSGFSTDTGELFF.

About this clone: This sample includes further DNA sequences coding for the same CDR3. V usage is TRBV7-8 and J usage is TRBJ1-2; D possibly corresponds to TRBD1 (6 bases). Between the trimmed V and J ends, which lost 4 bases and 5 bases, there was a span of 17 bases. The CDR3 spans 15 residues. Germline-derived CDR1 and CDR2 are SGHVS and FQNEAQ. The CDR3 protein is CASSSGTAGAYGYTF. The CDR3 nucleotides are TGTGCCAGCAGCTCCGGGACCGCGGGGGCGTATGGCTACACCTTC. Together with reference TRBV7-8 and TRBJ1-2, the CDR3 gives the full variable domain: GAGVSQSPRYKVAKRGQDVALRCDPISGHVSLFWYQQALGQGPEFLTYFQNEAQLDKSGLPSDRFFAERPEGSVSTLKIQRTQQEDSAVYLCASSSGTAGAYGYTFGSGTRLTVV.

The V and J genes are TRBV4-2 and TRBJ2-5; TRBD2 matches at 8 bases. Germline trimming cut 0 bases from V and 1 base from J; bases unmatched to any gene: 4. The CDR3 totals 16 residues. Germline CDR1 LGHNA, CDR2 YNFKEQ. CDR3 nucleotide sequence: TGTGCCAGCAGCCAAGACGGCGGGGGGTCCCAAGAGACCCAGTACTTC. Translating it yields CASSQDGGGSQETQYF.

The chain recombines TRBV7-9 with TRBJ1-1; D unresolved. The germline gives CDR1 SEHNR, CDR2 FQNEAQ (reference sequence). V was clipped by 1 base and J by 2 bases, with 14 bases between them. The CDR3 loop spans 16 amino acids. DNA for the CDR3: TGTGCCAGCAGCTTAGGGCAGACCATTTCTAACACTGAAGCTTTCTTT. Protein: CASSLGQTISNTEAFF.

The V gene is TRBV7-2, the J gene TRBJ2-5; D possibly corresponds to TRBD1 (5 bases). V dropped 2 bases and J dropped 5 bases, with 12 bases sitting between them. There are 14 residues in the CDR3. CDR1 and CDR2 from the germline V gene are SGHTA and FQGNSA. DNA for the CDR3: TGTGCCAGCAGCTTAAACCAGGGTATGGAGACCCAGTACTTC. The encoded protein is CASSLNQGMETQYF.

The rearrangement joins TRBV10-3 to TRBJ2-1, with 14 bases identical to TRBD2. V lost 0 bases to trimming and J lost 0 bases; unmatched junction nucleotides: 10. Germline V lookup: CDR1 ENHRY, CDR2 SYGVKD. The CDR3 spans 21 residues. CDR3 bases: TGTGCCATCAGTGAGTCCCCGGGACTAGCGGGGGTCTCGAGCTCCTACAATGAGCAGTTCTTC. It codes for CAISESPGLAGVSSSYNEQFF.

The chain employs TRBV6-6 and TRBJ1-1; D call uncertain. This CDR3 has 11 amino acids. CDR1 is MNHNY, CDR2 SVGAGI, per germline (reference sequence). The V gene lost 6 bases and the J gene lost 12 bases, with 14 bases spanning the gap. CDR3 sequence: CASSILGRTFF. The DNA for the CDR3 is TGTGCCAGCAGCATCCTTGGGAGAACTTTCTTT.

The chain joins TRBV5-4 to TRBJ2-3; 10 bases agree with TRBD2. The CDR3 spans 16 residues. Germline trimming cut 4 bases from V and 6 bases from J; bases unmatched to any gene: 11. Germline V gives CDR1 SGHNT, CDR2 YYREEE (reference sequence). The CDR3 sequence is CASSAPGGLAADTQYF. CDR3 DNA: TGTGCCAGCAGCGCCCCAGGCGGACTAGCGGCCGATACGCAGTATTTT. The full variable domain, rest sourced from reference TRBV5-4 and TRBJ2-3, is ETGVTQSPTHLIKTRGQQVTLRCSSQSGHNTVSWYQQALGQGPQFIFQYYREEENGRGNFPPRFSGLQFPNYSSELNVNALELDDSALYLCASSAPGGLAADTQYFGPGTRLTVL.

This chain connects TRBV21-1 to TRBJ2-7. TRBV21-1 is listed as a pseudogene. The CDR3 length is 10 residues. CDR3 sequence (DNA): TGTGCCAGCCCCCGACGTACGGACTACTTC. Protein: CASPRRTDYF.

This chain's CDR3 is CASRGQGVTEAFF. Here the CDR3 DNA reads TGTGCCAGCAGAGGACAGGGAGTCACTGAAGCTTTCTTT. The J gene is TRBJ1-1, the V gene TRBV7-2, with 8 nucleotides matching TRBD1. V shed 6 bases, J shed 4 bases, and the junction held 4 bases outside the gene matches. This CDR3 is built from 13 residues. Germline V gives CDR1 SGHTA, CDR2 FQGNSA.

A few counts support this clone. This chain links TRBV20-1 with TRBJ2-7; a weak D match, TRBD1 (5 bases). Germline CDR1 is DFQATT and CDR2 is SNEGSKA (reference sequence). V dropped 5 bases and J dropped 5 bases, with 10 bases sitting between them. The CDR3 sequence is 11 residues long. DNA of the CDR3: TGCAGTGCTTCTCAGGGAAACGAGCAGTACTTC. It is translated as CSASQGNEQYF.

The CDR3 sequence is CAWSAGGSQPQHF. CDR3 nucleotides: TGTGCCTGGAGTGCGGGGGGGAGTCAGCCCCAGCATTTT. The J gene is TRBJ1-5, the V gene TRBV30; D might be TRBD1 (5 bases). The CDR3 is 13 amino acids. Germline CDR1 GTSNPN, CDR2 SVGIG (reference sequence). Deletions cut 1 base from V and 6 bases from J, with 10 bases between. The complete variable domain, with remaining parts taken from reference TRBV30 and TRBJ1-5, reads SQTIHQWPATLVQPVGSPLSLECTVEGTSNPNLYWYRQAAGRGLQLLFYSVGIGQISSEVPQNLSASRPQDRQFILSSKKLLLSDSGFYLCAWSAGGSQPQHFGDGTRLSIL.

This sequence joins TRBV2 and TRBJ2-2; possibly TRBD1 or TRBD2 for D (7 bases each). This CDR3 has 15 residues. Germline V lookup: CDR1 SNHLY, CDR2 FYNNEI. The V and J ends lost 5 bases and 5 bases respectively, with 15 bases between them. The CDR3 loop is CASSPTGRGTGELFF. DNA for the CDR3: TGTGCCAGCAGTCCGACAGGGAGGGGGACCGGGGAGCTGTTTTTT.

The rearrangement links TRBV4-1 to TRBJ1-1; the match to TRBD1 covers 7 bases. The germline V gene has CDR1 MGHRA and CDR2 YSYEKL. CDR3 length: 14 residues. V trimming: 0 bases; J trimming: 7 bases; junction bases outside the gene matches: 5. The CDR3 DNA sequence: TGCGCCAGCAGCCAAGATTTCCGGGACAGTGAAGCTTTCTTT. This encodes CASSQDFRDSEAFF.

The rearrangement uses TRBV7-6 and TRBJ2-3; the D is unclear. Trimming pared 0 bases from V and 2 bases from J, leaving 3 bases between. The CDR3 covers 13 residues. In germline, CDR1 is SGHVS, CDR2 FNYEAQ. The CDR3 sequence: CASSLAFTDTQYF. The CDR3 nucleotides read TGTGCCAGCAGCTTAGCGTTCACAGATACGCAGTATTTT. The full variable domain, completed using reference TRBV7-6 and TRBJ2-3, is GAGVSQSPRYKVTKRGQDVALRCDPISGHVSLYWYRQALGQGPEFLTYFNYEAQQDKSGLPNDRFSAERPEGSISTLTIQRTEQRDSAMYRCASSLAFTDTQYFGPGTRLTVL.